Following are 20 T cell receptor beta chains from one sample sequenced in a study of beta chain features in type 1 diabetes. As every portion of the isolated RNA was reverse transcribed, the sequencing read expressed TCRB transcripts. Here immunoSEQ multiplex PCR was the method, and the copy in TCRdb shows in-frame clones only, minus some. The top ten hold less than 0.45% of the sample, which has around 340,000 clones, roughly 8% seen once. The sequenced sample consisted of central memory CD4+ T cells from blood. These TCRs come from a woman between 18 and 29 years old in good health.

This chain joins TRBV10-3 and TRBJ1-1; tentatively, D is TRBD1 (6 bases). Trimming left V 10 bases short and J 4 bases short, with 16 bases between. Germline CDR1 ENHRY, CDR2 SYGVKD. The CDR3 is 13 amino acids. CDR3 in DNA: TGTGCCACGAATCGACAGGTTGGCACTGAAGCTTTCTTT. Translated, it gives CATNRQVGTEAFF.

This clone was found a few times. This chain connects TRBV16 to TRBJ2-7; D is undetermined. Germline CDR1 and CDR2: KGHSY and FQNENV. The CDR3 has 12 amino acids. V was clipped by 2 bases and J by 5 bases, with 7 bases between them. The CDR3 region has the DNA TGTGCCAGCAGCCAAACACCACACGAGCAGTACTTC. Its translation is CASSQTPHEQYF.

This clone was observed a handful of times. The chain joins TRBV11-2 to TRBJ2-2; no definite D call. V lost 6 bases and J 3 bases, leaving 5 bases between the germline ends. The germline CDR1 and CDR2 sequences are SGHAT and FQNNGV. The CDR3 runs 12 residues. The CDR3 DNA reads TGTGCCAGCAGTCGCGACACCGGGGAGCTGTTTTTT. It encodes CASSRDTGELFF.

The chain uses TRBV19 and TRBJ2-1; tentatively, D is TRBD2 (5 bases). This CDR3 is built from 14 residues. Between the trimmed V and J ends, which lost 6 bases and 5 bases, there was a span of 14 bases. Germline loops: CDR1 LNHDA, CDR2 SQIVND (reference sequence). The DNA for the CDR3 is TGTGCCAGTAGCCAGACCAGCGGTAACAATGAGCAGTTCTTC. Protein sequence: CASSQTSGNNEQFF.

This rearrangement joins TRBV28 to TRBJ1-2; D gene unclear. There are 13 residues in the CDR3. V lost 4 bases to trimming and J lost 4 bases, with 10 bases between them. Germline CDR1 reads MDHEN; CDR2 reads SYDVKM. CDR3 sequence: CASSYKPAYGYTF. DNA of the CDR3: TGTGCCAGCAGTTATAAACCCGCCTATGGCTACACCTTC.

This clone appeared a few times. The rearrangement joins TRBV29-1 to TRBJ1-4; D is unresolved. The CDR3 is made up of 15 amino acids. The V gene's germline CDR1 is SQVTM and CDR2 ANQGSEA. The V end was cut by 4 bases, the J end by 4 bases, with 16 bases between. The CDR3 nucleotides are TGCAGCGTTGCTGGAGGGTGGATGAGTAATGAAAAACTGTTTTTT. Amino acid sequence: CSVAGGWMSNEKLFF.

V usage is TRBV10-3 and J usage is TRBJ2-6; D unresolved. V lost 4 bases and J 0 bases, leaving 4 bases between the germline ends. CDR3 size: 14 residues. Looked up from germline, CDR1 is ENHRY and CDR2 is SYGVKD. CDR3 sequence reads: CAISVNSGANVLTF. Here the CDR3 DNA reads TGTGCCATCAGTGTGAACTCTGGGGCCAACGTCCTGACTTTC.

V usage is TRBV19 and J usage is TRBJ1-1; 9 bases fit TRBD1. This CDR3 is 17 amino acids long. Germline V lookup: CDR1 LNHDA, CDR2 SQIVND (reference sequence). V gave up 0 bases and J gave up 1 base; unmatched junction bases: 6. Written as DNA, the CDR3 is TGTGCCAGTAGTATAGAGGGGGGGACAGGGTGGAACACTGAAGCTTTCTTT. Translation: CASSIEGGTGWNTEAFF.

The chain recombines TRBV7-9 with TRBJ2-7, with D possibly matching TRBD1 (6 bases). V was pared by 1 base and J by 0 bases, with 10 bases between. This CDR3 contains 15 residues. Germline V CDR1 and CDR2: SEHNR, FQNEAQ (reference sequence). CDR3 region: CASSLVGASSYEQYF. The CDR3 DNA is TGTGCCAGCAGCTTAGTGGGGGCTAGCTCCTACGAGCAGTACTTC.

The CDR3 reads CASSSPGSYEQYF. In DNA form, the CDR3 reads TGTGCCAGCAGCTCACCAGGGAGTTACGAGCAGTACTTC. This chain joins TRBV11-2 and TRBJ2-7; D is possibly TRBD1 or TRBD2 (5 bases each). Between the trimmed V and J ends, which lost 4 bases and 4 bases, there was a span of 11 bases. Per germline, CDR1 SGHAT and CDR2 FQNNGV. The CDR3 contains 13 residues.

This chain uses TRBV28 with TRBJ1-5; 7 bases are shared with TRBD1. The length of the CDR3 is 13 residues. The germline V gene has CDR1 MDHEN and CDR2 SYDVKM. The V segment lost 6 bases and the J segment 7 bases; nucleotides outside the gene matches: 6. The CDR3 coding sequence is TGTGCCAGCAGCCTACAGGGGCGACAGCCCCAGCATTTT. Translated: CASSLQGRQPQHF.

This clone was counted at least ten times. The chain carries TRBV23-1 and TRBJ2-4, with no clear D. TRBV23-1 is marked as an open reading frame, function uncertain. Trimming shortened V by 0 bases and J by 0 bases, and 6 bases separated the two germline ends. The CDR3 length is 15 residues. The CDR3 protein is CASSQSCVAKNIQYF. Written as DNA, the CDR3 is TGCGCCAGCAGTCAATCGTGCGTAGCCAAAAACATTCAGTACTTC.

V usage is TRBV10-3 and J usage is TRBJ1-1; D gene uncertain. V shed 5 bases and J shed 1 base, with 11 bases lying between them. CDR1 ENHRY and CDR2 SYGVKD come from the germline V gene. This CDR3 contains 14 residues. CDR3 loop: CAISRGRENTEAFF. For the CDR3, the DNA is TGTGCCATCAGTCGGGGAAGGGAGAACACTGAAGCTTTCTTT.

As for this clone: Other DNA sequences in the sample encode the same CDR3. CDR3 sequence (DNA): TGTGCCAGCAGGCCGGGACAGCAGAACACTGAAGCTTTCTTT. Encoded protein: CASRPGQQNTEAFF. The V gene is TRBV6-5, the J gene TRBJ1-1, with 7 positions matching TRBD1. The CDR3 extends over 14 amino acids. Trimming cost V 6 bases and J 1 base; bases outside gene matches: 5. Germline V gives CDR1 MNHEY, CDR2 SVGAGI.

The chain recombines TRBV7-2 with TRBJ2-7; TRBD1 is a possible D gene (6 bases). Germline CDR1 SGHTA, CDR2 FQGNSA. The V end lost 1 base, the J end lost 0 bases, and 13 bases lay between the germline ends. The CDR3 contains 16 residues. CDR3 sequence (DNA): TGTGCCAGCAGCTTAGGGGGACACGGGTTCTCCTACGAGCAGTACTTC. Translated, it gives CASSLGGHGFSYEQYF.

The rearrangement uses TRBV18 and TRBJ1-2; D unclear. V was pared by 8 bases and J by 6 bases, with 13 bases between. In germline, CDR1 is KGHSH, CDR2 LQKENI. CDR3 length equals 12 residues. As DNA, the CDR3 is TGTGCCAGCACGGCCCCGCTCAATGGCTACACCTTC. Amino acid sequence: CASTAPLNGYTF.

The rearrangement uses TRBV2 and TRBJ2-5, with D unresolved. The CDR3 runs 15 residues. The germline V gene has CDR1 SNHLY and CDR2 FYNNEI. The V and J ends lost 2 bases and 3 bases respectively, with 13 bases between them. This CDR3 reads CASSERKRQKETQYF. The CDR3, as DNA: TGTGCCAGCAGTGAAAGGAAACGGCAAAAAGAGACCCAGTACTTC.

V and J are TRBV18 and TRBJ2-5; unclear D gene. Trimming removed 1 base at V and 4 bases at J, with 10 bases between. Germline loops: CDR1 KGHSH, CDR2 LQKENI. The CDR3 has 14 residues. The CDR3 spells CASSPRQSLETQYF. In nucleotides, the CDR3 is TGTGCCAGCTCACCACGTCAGTCTCTAGAGACCCAGTACTTC.

Turning to this clone: One end of the junction is discordant with germline, which a read error may explain. The rearrangement joins TRBV15 to TRBJ2-5; TRBD1 aligns across 9 bases. CDR3 length: 13 residues. Germline V gene lookup returns CDR1 LNHNV and CDR2 YYDKDF (reference sequence). The CDR3 nucleotides read TGTGCCACAAGCACGGGACAGGGTGAGACCCAGTACTTC. Encoded protein: CATSTGQGETQYF.

A few counts support this clone. Additional DNA sequences in this sample encode the identical CDR3. The chain is built from TRBV5-1 and TRBJ1-5; no reliable D call. Germline V gives CDR1 SGHRS, CDR2 YFSETQ. The CDR3 covers 15 residues. The germline V and J ends were trimmed by 1 base and 0 bases, with 8 bases remaining between them. The CDR3 spells CASSLRGDSNQPQHF. CDR3 nucleotides: TGCGCCAGCAGCTTGCGGGGAGATAGCAATCAGCCCCAGCATTTT.